This is a list of T cell receptor beta chains from one sample in a study of Ad26.COV2.S vaccination and SARS-CoV-2 variants. Using immunoSEQ multiplex PCR, the repertoire was profiled, and TCRdb retains in-frame clones only, with some absent. The data show some 410,000 clones, with roughly 90% seen just once and around 1.7% held by the top ten. The sample here was peripheral blood, taken in a trial of Ad26.COV2.S vaccine versus placebo. These receptors were taken from a person between 18 and 65 years old who received the Ad26.COV2.S COVID-19 vaccine or a placebo. CDR3s include the opening cysteine and the closing phenylalanine or tryptophan. Each record gives: clone size, V gene, CDR3 protein. Clone size is given for some rows only: seen once, a few or many times, or a class if the clone is expanded.

>few|TRBV9
CASSAQTANTEAFF
>.|TRBV2
CASQNAQYRASTDTQYF
>.|TRBV9
CASSAQVGNNEQFF
>few|TRBV7-9
CASSPLTGSGNTIYF
>.|TRBV25-1
CASSEKLGELFF
>.|TRBV2
CASSYRNNSPLHF
>.|TRBV6-5
CASSYSPGVLEQYF
>.|TRBV28
CASSLGQGYYEQYF
>.|TRBV6-1
CASSERFGVWDNSPLHF
>.|TRBV10-2
CASAEDRSQSEAFF
>.|TRBV5-1
CASSRVSDTQYF
>.|TRBV18
CASSPWRGQSTDTQYF
>.|TRBV7-8
CASSPGTLNEQFF
>once|TRBV6-2/TRBV6-3
CASSTWLQPQHF
>.|TRBV7-9
CASSRRDRGLPEQFF
>.|TRBV5-1
CASSLMGQGGSPLHF
>.|TRBV7-8
CASSRGGGSYEQYF
>.|TRBV5-1
CASSLEGGSSDEQFF
>.|TRBV7-9
CASSSTGADETQYF
>.|TRBV9
CASSGGGGGYNEQFF
>.|TRBV7-2
CASRKTTGAVSGEQYF
>.|TRBV7-9
CASSFERQETQYF
>.|TRBV5-1
CASSLDYEQYF
>.|TRBV19
CASSQRAGGNMNTEAFF
>.|TRBV28
CASSLRTGQNFNSNQPQHF
>.|TRBV27
CASGSGANEQFF
>.|TRBV30
CAWAFGGSYEQYF
>.|TRBV5-5
CASSLFPERGTEAFF
>.|TRBV6-5
CASTPTGDGELFF
>.|TRBV7-2
CASSDAGGFYEQYF
>once|TRBV15
CATSRGRQSYNEQFF
>.|TRBV5-1
CASSPDRGGTEAFF
>.|TRBV7-9
CASSLRTGDGYTF
>.|TRBV7-6
CASSSPTGGSETQYF
>.|TRBV28
CASRAHSPSYEQYF
>.|TRBV2
CASSGEIAKNIQYF
>.|TRBV30
CAWSKTPGLAGVSTDTQYF
>.|TRBV7-9
CASSLTRGLVSGELFF
>.|TRBV4-2
CASSQVTPRRFYGYTF
>.|TRBV5-6
CASSIDRGERDSPLHF
>.|TRBV18
CASSGGGTEAFF
>.|TRBV14
CASSLKLGLSRAANTGELFF
>.|TRBV9
CASSVAWGQGTDTQYF
>.|TRBV11-2
CASSAWTESLTQNYGYTF
>.|TRBV10-1
CASSSVAGGLNEQFF
>.|TRBV18
CASSPRRGDTDTQYF
>.|TRBV6-5
CASSYSSQGAYGYTF
>.|TRBV24-1
CATSDRTTTGVYGYTF
>.|TRBV18
CASSPPKGLNSNQPQHF
>.|TRBV19
CASSRRYNEQFF
>.|TRBV19
CASSTLGQLAKNIQYF
>.|TRBV2
CASRTGSKETQYF
>.|TRBV6-2/TRBV6-3
CASSYVGGRTIGNQPQHF
>.|TRBV18
CASSLLAPRDHPYSNQPQHF
>.|TRBV5-5
CASSLGDSYGYTF